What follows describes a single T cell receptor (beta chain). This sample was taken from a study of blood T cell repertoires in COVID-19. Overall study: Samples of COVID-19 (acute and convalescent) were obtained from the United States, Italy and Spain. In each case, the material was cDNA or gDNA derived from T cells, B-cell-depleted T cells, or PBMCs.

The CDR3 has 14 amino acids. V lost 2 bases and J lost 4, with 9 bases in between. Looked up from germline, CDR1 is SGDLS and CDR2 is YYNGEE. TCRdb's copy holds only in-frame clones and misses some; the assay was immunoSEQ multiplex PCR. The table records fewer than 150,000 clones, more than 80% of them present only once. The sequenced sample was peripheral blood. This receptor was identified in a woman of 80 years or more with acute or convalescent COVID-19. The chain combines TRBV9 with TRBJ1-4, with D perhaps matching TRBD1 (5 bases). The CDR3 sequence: CASSVDSFNEKLFF. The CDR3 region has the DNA TGTGCCAGCAGCGTCGACAGTTTTAATGAAAAACTGTTTTTT.